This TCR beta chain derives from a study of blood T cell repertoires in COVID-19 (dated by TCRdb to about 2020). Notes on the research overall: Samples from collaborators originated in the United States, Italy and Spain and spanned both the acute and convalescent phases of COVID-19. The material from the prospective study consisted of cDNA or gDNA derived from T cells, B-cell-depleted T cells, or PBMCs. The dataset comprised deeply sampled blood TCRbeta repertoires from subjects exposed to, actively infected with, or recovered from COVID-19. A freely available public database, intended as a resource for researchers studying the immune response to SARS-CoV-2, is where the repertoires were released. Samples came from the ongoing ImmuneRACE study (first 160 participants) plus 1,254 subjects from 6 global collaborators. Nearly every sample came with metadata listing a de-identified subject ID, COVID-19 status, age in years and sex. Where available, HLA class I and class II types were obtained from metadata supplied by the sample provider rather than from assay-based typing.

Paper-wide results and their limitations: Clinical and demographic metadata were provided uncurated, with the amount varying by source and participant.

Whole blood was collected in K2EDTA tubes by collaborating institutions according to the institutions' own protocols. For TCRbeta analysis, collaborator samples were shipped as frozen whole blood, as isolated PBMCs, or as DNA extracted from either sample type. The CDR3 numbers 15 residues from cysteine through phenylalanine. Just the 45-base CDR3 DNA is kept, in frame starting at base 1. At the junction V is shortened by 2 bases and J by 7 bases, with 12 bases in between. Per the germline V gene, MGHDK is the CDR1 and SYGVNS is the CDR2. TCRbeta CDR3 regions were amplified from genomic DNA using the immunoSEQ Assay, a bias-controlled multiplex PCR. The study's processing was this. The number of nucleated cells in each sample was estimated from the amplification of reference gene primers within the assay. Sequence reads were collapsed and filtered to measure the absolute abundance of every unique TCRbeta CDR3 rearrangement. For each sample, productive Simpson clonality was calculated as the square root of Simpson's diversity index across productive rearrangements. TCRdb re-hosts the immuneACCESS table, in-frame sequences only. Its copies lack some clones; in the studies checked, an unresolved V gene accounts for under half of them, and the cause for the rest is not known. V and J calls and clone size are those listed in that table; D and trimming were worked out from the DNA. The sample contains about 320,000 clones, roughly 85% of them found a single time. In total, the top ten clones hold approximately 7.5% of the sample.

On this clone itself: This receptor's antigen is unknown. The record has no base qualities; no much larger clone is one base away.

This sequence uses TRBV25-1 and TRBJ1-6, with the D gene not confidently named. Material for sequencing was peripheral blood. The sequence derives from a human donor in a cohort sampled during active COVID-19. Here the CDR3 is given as CASSEAVRLNSPLHF. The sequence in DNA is TGTGCCAGCAGTGAAGCCGTCAGGCTCAATTCACCCCTCCACTTT.